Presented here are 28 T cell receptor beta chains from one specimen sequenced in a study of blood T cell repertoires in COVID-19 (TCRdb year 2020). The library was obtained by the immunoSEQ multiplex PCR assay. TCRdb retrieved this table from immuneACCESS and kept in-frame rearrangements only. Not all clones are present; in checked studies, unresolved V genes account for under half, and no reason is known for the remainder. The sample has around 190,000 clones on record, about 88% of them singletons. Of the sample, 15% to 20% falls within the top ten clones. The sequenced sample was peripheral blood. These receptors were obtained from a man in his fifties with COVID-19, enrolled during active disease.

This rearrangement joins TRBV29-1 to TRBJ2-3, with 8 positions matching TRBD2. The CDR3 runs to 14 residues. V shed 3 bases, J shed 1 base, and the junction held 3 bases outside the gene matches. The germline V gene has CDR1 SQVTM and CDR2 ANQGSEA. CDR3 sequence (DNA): TGCAGCGTTGAGCGGGGGGCGGGCACAGATACGCAGTATTTT. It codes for CSVERGAGTDTQYF.

CDR3 loop: CASRDGQGTTEAFF. The CDR3 nucleotides read TGCGCCAGCAGAGATGGACAGGGAACCACTGAAGCTTTCTTT. V gene TRBV5-1 combines with J gene TRBJ1-1; 8 bases are shared with TRBD1. Germline V gene sequence: CDR1 SGHRS, CDR2 YFSETQ. The CDR3 is made up of 14 amino acids. V was pared by 5 bases and J by 4 bases, with 7 bases of the junction left unmatched.

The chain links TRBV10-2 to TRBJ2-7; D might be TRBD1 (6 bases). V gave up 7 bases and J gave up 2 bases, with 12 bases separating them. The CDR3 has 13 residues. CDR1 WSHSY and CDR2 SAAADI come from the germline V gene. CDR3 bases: TGCGCCAGCATTGGGGCAGGGGCCTACGAGCAGTACTTC. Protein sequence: CASIGAGAYEQYF.

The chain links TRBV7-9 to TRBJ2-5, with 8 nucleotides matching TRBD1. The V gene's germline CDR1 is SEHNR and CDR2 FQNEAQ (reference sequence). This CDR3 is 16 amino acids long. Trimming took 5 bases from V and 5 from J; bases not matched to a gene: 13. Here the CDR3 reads CASSPGPAGGVETQYF. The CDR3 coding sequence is TGTGCCAGCAGCCCGGGGCCGGCAGGGGGCGTGGAGACCCAGTACTTC.

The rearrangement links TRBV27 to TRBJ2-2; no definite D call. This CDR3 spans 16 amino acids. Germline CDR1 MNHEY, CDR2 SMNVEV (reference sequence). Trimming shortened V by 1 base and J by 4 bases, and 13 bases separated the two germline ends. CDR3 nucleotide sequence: TGTGCCAGCAGTTTATTGTCCAGGCTATCCACCGGGGAGCTGTTTTTT. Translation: CASSLLSRLSTGELFF.

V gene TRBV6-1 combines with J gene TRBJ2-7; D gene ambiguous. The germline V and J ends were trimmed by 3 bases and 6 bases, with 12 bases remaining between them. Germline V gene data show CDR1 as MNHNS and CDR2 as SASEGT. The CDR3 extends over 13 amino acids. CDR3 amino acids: CASSDALRSEQYF. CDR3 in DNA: TGTGCCAGCAGTGATGCGTTACGGTCCGAGCAGTACTTC.

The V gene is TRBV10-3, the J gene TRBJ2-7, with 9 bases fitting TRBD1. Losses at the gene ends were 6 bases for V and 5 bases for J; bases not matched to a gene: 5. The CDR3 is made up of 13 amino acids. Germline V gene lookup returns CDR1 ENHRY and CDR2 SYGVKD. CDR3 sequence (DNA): TGTGCCATCAGACAGGGGGCTGAAAACGAGCAGTACTTC. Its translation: CAIRQGAENEQYF.

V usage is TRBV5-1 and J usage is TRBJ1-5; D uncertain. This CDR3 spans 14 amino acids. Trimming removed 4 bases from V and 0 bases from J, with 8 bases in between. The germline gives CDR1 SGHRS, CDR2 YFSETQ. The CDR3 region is CASSLDLSNQPQHF. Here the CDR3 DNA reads TGCGCCAGCAGCCTGGATCTTAGCAATCAGCCCCAGCATTTT.

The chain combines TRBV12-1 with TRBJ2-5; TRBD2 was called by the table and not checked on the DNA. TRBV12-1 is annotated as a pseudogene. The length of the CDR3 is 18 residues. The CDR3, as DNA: TGTGCCAGCAGCCAGAAGAGAAAGCGGGAGCTTGGTGGAGAGACCCAGTACTTC. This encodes CASSQKRKRELGGETQYF.

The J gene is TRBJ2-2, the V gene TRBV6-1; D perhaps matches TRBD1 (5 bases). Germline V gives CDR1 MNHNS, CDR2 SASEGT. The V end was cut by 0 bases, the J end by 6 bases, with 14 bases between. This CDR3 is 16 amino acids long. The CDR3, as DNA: TGTGCCAGCAGTGAAGCGCCTAAGGGGTGGTCCGGGGAGCTGTTTTTT. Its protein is CASSEAPKGWSGELFF.

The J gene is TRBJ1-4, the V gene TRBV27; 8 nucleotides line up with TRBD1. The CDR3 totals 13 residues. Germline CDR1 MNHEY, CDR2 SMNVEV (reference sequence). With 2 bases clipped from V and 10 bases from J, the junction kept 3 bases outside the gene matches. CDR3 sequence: CASSLGQGGKLFF. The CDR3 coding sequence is TGTGCCAGCAGTTTAGGACAGGGCGGAAAACTGTTTTTT.

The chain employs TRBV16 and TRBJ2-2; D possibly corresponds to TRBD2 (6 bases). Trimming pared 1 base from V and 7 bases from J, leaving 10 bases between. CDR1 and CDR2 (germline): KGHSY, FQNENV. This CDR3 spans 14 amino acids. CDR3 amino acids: CASSQLRGDGELFF. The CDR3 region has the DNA TGTGCCAGCAGCCAATTGCGGGGAGACGGGGAGCTGTTTTTT.

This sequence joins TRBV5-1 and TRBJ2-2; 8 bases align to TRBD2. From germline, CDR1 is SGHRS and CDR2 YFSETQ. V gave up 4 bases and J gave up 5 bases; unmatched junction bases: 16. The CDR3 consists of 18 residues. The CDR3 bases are TGCGCCAGCAGCCTACCCATCTCTAGCGGGCTAACGACCGGGGAGCTGTTTTTT. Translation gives CASSLPISSGLTTGELFF.

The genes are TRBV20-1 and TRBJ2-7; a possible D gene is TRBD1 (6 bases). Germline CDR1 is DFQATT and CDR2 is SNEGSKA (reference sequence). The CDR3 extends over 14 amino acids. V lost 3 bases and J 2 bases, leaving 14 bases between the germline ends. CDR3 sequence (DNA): TGCAGTGCTAGTTCACCGGACAGACCCTACGAGCAGTACTTC. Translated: CSASSPDRPYEQYF.

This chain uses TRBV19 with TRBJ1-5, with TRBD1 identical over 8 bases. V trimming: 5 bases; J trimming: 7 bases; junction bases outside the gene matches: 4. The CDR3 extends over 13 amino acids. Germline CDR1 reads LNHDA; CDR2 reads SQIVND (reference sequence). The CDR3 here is CASSDRGRQPQHF. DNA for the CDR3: TGTGCCAGTAGTGACAGGGGAAGGCAGCCCCAGCATTTT.

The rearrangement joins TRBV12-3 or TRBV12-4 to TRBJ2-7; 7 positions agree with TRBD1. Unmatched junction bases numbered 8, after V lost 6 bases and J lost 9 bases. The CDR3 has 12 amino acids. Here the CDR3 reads CASRLRTGLQYF. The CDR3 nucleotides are TGTGCCAGCAGACTCCGGACAGGTTTGCAGTACTTC.

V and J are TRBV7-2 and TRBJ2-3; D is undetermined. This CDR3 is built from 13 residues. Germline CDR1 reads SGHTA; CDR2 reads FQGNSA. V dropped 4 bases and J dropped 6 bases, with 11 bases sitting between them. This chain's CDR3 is CASSSIPQDTQYF. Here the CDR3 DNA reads TGTGCCAGCAGCTCCATACCGCAGGATACGCAGTATTTT.

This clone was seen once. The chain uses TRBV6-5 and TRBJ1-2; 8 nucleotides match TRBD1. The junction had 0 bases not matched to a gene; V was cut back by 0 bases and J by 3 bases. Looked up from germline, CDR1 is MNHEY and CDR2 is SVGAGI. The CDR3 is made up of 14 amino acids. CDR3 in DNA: TGTGCCAGCAGTTACTCGGGACAGGACTATGGCTACACCTTC. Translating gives CASSYSGQDYGYTF.

For the CDR3, the DNA is TGTGCCAGCAGCATCTTGGGGACAGGGGGCTACGAGCAGTACTTC. Amino acid sequence: CASSILGTGGYEQYF. This chain connects TRBV7-2 to TRBJ2-7; 11 nucleotides match TRBD1. The germline CDR1 and CDR2 sequences are SGHTA and FQGNSA. The J segment lost 3 bases and the V segment lost 5 bases, leaving 6 bases of the junction unmatched. The CDR3 is 15 residues long.

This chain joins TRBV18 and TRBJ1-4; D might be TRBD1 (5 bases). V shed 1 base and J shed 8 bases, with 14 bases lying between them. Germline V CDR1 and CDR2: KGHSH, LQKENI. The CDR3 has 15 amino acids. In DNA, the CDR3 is TGTGCCAGCTCACCACGGACACCAGATTTAGAAAAACTGTTTTTT. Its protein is CASSPRTPDLEKLFF.

The CDR3: CASSQGGQSNTEAFF. CDR3 nucleotides: TGTGCCAGCTCACAGGGGGGACAGTCGAACACTGAAGCTTTCTTT. The rearrangement joins TRBV18 to TRBJ1-1, with 7 nucleotides matching TRBD1. Germline lookup yields CDR1 KGHSH and CDR2 LQKENI. CDR3 length equals 15 residues. With 4 bases clipped from V and 1 base from J, the junction kept 6 bases outside the gene matches.

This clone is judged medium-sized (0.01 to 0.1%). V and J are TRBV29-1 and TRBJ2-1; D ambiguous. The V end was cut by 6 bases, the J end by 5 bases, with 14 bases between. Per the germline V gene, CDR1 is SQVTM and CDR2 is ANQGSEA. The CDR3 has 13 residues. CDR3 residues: CSVPKYNNNEQFF. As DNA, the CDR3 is TGCAGCGTGCCTAAATATAATAACAATGAGCAGTTCTTC.

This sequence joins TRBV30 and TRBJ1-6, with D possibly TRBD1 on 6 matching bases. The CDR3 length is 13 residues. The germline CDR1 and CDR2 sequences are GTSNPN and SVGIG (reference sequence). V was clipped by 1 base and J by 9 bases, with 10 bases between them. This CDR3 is CAWSAQGSSPLHF. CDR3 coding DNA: TGTGCCTGGAGTGCCCAGGGGAGTTCACCCCTCCACTTT.

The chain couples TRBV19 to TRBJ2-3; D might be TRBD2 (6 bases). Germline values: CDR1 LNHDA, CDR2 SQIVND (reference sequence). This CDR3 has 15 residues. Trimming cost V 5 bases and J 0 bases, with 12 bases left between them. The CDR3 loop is CASSVGTRSTDTQYF. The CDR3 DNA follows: TGTGCCAGTAGTGTCGGGACTCGTAGCACAGATACGCAGTATTTT.

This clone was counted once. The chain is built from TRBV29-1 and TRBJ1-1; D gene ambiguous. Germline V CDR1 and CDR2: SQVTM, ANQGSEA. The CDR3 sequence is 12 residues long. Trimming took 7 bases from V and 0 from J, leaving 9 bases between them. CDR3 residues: CSAGGLNTEAFF. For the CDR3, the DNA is TGCAGCGCTGGAGGCTTGAACACTGAAGCTTTCTTT.

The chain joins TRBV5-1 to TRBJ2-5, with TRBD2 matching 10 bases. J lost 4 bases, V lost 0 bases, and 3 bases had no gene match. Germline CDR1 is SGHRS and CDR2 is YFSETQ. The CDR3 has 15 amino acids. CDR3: CASSLVPSGRETQYF. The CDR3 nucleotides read TGCGCCAGCAGCTTGGTTCCTAGCGGGAGAGAGACCCAGTACTTC. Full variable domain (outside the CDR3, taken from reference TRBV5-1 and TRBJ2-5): KAGVTQTPRYLIKTRGQQVTLSCSPISGHRSVSWYQQTPGQGLQFLFEYFSETQRNKGNFPGRFSGRQFSNSRSEMNVSTLELGDSALYLCASSLVPSGRETQYFGPGTRLLVL.

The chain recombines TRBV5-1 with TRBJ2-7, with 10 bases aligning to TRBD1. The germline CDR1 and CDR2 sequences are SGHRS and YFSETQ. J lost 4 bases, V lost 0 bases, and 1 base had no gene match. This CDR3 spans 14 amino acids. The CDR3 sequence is CASSLAGQGYEQYF. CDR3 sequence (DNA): TGCGCCAGCAGCTTGGCGGGACAGGGGTACGAGCAGTACTTC.

Here the CDR3 reads CASSVDTGALDEKLFF. The CDR3 DNA is TGTGCCAGCAGCGTCGATACAGGGGCTTTGGATGAAAAACTGTTTTTT. The chain has TRBV6-2 or TRBV6-3 and TRBJ1-4, with 7 bases fitting TRBD1. J lost 6 bases, V lost 6 bases, and 13 bases had no gene match. The CDR3 consists of 16 residues. Germline loops: CDR1 MNHEY, CDR2 SVGEGT.